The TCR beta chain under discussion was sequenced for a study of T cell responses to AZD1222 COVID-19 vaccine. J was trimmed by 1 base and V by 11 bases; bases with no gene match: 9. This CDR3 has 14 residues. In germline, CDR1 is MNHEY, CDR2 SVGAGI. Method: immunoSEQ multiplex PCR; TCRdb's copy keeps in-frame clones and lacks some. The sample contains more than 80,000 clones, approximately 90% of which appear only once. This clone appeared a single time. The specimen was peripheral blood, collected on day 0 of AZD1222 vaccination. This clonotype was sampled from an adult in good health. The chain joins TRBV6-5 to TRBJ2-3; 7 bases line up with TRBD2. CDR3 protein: CAAMDRGGTDTQYF. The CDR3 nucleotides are TGTGCCGCAATGGATCGGGGGGGCACAGATACGCAGTATTTT.